This T cell receptor beta chain was recorded in a study of OX40 agonist ivuxolimab in advanced cancers. At the level of the study: Enrolled patients in dose escalation had cancers that were hepatocellular carcinoma, melanoma, renal cell or head and neck cancer. Study-level results: The study did not work out the antigen specificity of the expanded peripheral T cells. Clonal expansion was among the lowest in partial responders at 0.1-3.0 mg/kg, especially CD8+. Nonresponders included some who also had low normalized T-cell clonal expansion.

Here immunoSEQ multiplex PCR was the method, and the copy in TCRdb shows in-frame clones only, minus some. The data contain tens of thousands of clones, about nine tenths of them seen just once; the ten biggest clones take up approximately 16%. The CDR3 is made up of 15 amino acids. The J segment lost 5 bases and the V segment lost 5 bases, leaving 8 bases of the junction unmatched. CDR1 is SGHNT, CDR2 YENEEA, per germline. By share, this clone ranks as medium-sized. Antigen unknown. This TCR came from an adult with an advanced solid tumor such as melanoma, head and neck, liver or kidney cancer. Sequencing used CD4+ or CD8+ T cells sorted from blood, obtained in a trial of the OX40 agonist ivuxolimab. The gene calls are TRBV11-3 and TRBJ2-7; 11 nucleotides match TRBD2. CDR3 in amino acids: CASSPTSGSSHEQYF. The CDR3 nucleotides are TGTGCCAGCAGCCCCACTAGCGGGAGTTCCCACGAGCAGTACTTC.